Sequencing of this T cell receptor beta chain was carried out in a study of regulatory T cells in long-lasting Graves disease. At the level of the study: Persistent cases were those of Graves' disease that involved over 5 years of antithyroid drugs with positive TSH receptor antibodies.

Building of the TCR beta libraries involved iRepertoire HTBI primers and Arm-PCR of CDR3 regions. TCRdb re-called the multiplex PCR reads through MiXCR, storing one row per CDR3 protein. The sample lists a few hundred thousand distinct CDR3 sequences, 20% to 25% occurring once. Described time point: persistent/refractory GD, antithyroid drugs over 5 years with positive TRAb. The TCR library was made from RNA extracted from PBMCs. Guidelines of the American Thyroid Association were used to diagnose Graves' disease. As collected, the peripheral blood samples measured 7.5 to 9 milliliters each and went into EDTA tubes. This clonotype was seen repeatedly, ten times or more. The antigen remains undetermined. Study-wide points: Persistent disease was associated with favored TRBV28 usage and with favored use of TRBJ1-2 and TRBJ2-5.

The CDR3 sequence is 12 residues long. Between the trimmed V and J ends, which lost 6 bases and 2 bases, there was a span of 8 bases. This clonotype was sampled from a female donor with Graves disease. The rearrangement joins TRBV12-3 or TRBV12-4 to TRBJ2-7; a weak D match, TRBD1 (5 bases). Sample: peripheral blood mononuclear cells (PBMCs), taken when the disease was refractory, from a patient treated with antithyroid drugs. CDR3 sequence reads: CASSKDTYEQYF. CDR3 DNA sequence: TGTGCCAGCAGCAAGGACACCTACGAGCAGTACTTC.